This is a list of T cell receptor beta chains from one sample in a study of blood T cell repertoires in COVID-19. The protocol was immunoSEQ multiplex PCR, while the TCRdb copy is restricted to in-frame clones and leaves out a portion. This table has approximately 85,000 clones, roughly 92% appearing once. Material: peripheral blood. These TCRs come from a woman aged 55-70 years with active COVID-19. Both conserved end residues are part of each CDR3. A D gene is named only where the DNA matches it firmly. Size tells how often a clone was seen (once, few, many) or the class of an expanded clone, and some rows leave it out.

V gene	J gene	D gene	clone size	CDR3 protein	CDR3 DNA
TRBV19	TRBJ1-5	TRBD1	.	CASSSDRATLASNQPQHF	TGTGCCAGTTCCTCGGACAGGGCGACCCTCGCTAGCAATCAGCCCCAGCATTTT
TRBV3-1/TRBV3-2	TRBJ2-1	.	.	CASSLPPLRLSYNEQFF	TGTGCCAGCAGCCTACCACCCCTTAGACTGTCCTACAATGAGCAGTTCTTC
TRBV9	TRBJ2-3	TRBD2	once	CASSLLAGPSTDTQYF	TGTGCCAGCAGCCTACTAGCGGGGCCTAGCACAGATACGCAGTATTTT
TRBV6-5	TRBJ1-1	TRBD1	.	CASSYRQGGLEAFF	TGTGCCAGCAGTTACCGACAGGGAGGCCTTGAAGCTTTCTTT
TRBV6-1	TRBJ1-4	.	.	CASSDRFATNEKLFF	TGTGCCAGCAGTGATCGGTTTGCAACTAATGAAAAACTGTTTTTT
TRBV7-2	TRBJ2-5	.	.	CASSLSGVRRETQYF	TGTGCCAGCAGCTTATCCGGGGTTCGTAGAGAGACCCAGTACTTC
TRBV2	TRBJ2-5	.	.	CASRAGVYQETQYF	TGTGCCAGCAGGGCAGGGGTGTACCAAGAGACCCAGTACTTC
TRBV19	TRBJ2-6	TRBD2	.	CASTTSGRAGANVLTF	TGTGCCAGTACAACTAGCGGGAGGGCTGGGGCCAACGTCCTGACTTTC
TRBV28	TRBJ1-1	.	.	CASSSQDTEAFF	TGTGCCAGCAGTTCACAGGACACTGAAGCTTTCTTT
TRBV7-9	TRBJ1-4	TRBD1	once	CASSFRQGTNEKLFF	TGTGCCAGCAGCTTCAGACAGGGGACTAATGAAAAACTGTTTTTT
TRBV15	TRBJ2-6	.	.	CATSPPGYLSGANVLTF	TGTGCCACCAGCCCCCCGGGTTACCTCTCTGGGGCCAACGTCCTGACTTTC